This TCR beta chain was obtained from a study of T cells in Graves' hyperthyroidism and ophthalmopathy. Findings and caveats of the study: Most thyroid clonotypes that were expanded above 0.001 also turned up in blood.

TCR beta CDR3 sequences were amplified from RNA transcripts. The TCR CDR3 was amplified in a first-round RT-PCR using the HTBI primer set. Via MiXCR, TCRdb re-called the multiplex PCR reads, giving one row per CDR3 protein. Among 600,000 to 650,000 distinct CDR3 sequences listed, around 20% were seen once. CDR3 length: 14 residues. Deletions cut 3 bases from V and 5 bases from J, with 11 bases between. The germline CDR1 and CDR2 sequences are MDHEN and SYDVKM. Worth noting for this clonotype: Antigen unknown.

Uncontrolled infection, other autoimmune disease, pregnancy or lactation excluded patients. Cells are PBMCs isolated from more than 8.5 ml of fresh blood. The genes are TRBV28 and TRBJ2-1; D assignment may be TRBD1 or TRBD2 (5 bases each). This clonotype was sampled from a man aged 25 to 45 with Graves' ophthalmopathy. Sequencing used blood. Here the CDR3 reads CASSFHGAHNEQFF. The CDR3 nucleotides read TGTGCCAGCAGTTTTCACGGGGCGCACAATGAGCAGTTCTTC.